The 25 T cell receptor beta chains given below trace back to one sample, sequenced in a study of identical twins. TCRdb processed the 5' RACE reads anew with MiXCR; each CDR3 protein has one entry. Among roughly 720,000 distinct CDR3 sequences, 15% to 20% were seen once, and the ten largest hold roughly 13%. The same data also contributed to another study, on T cells expressing NK-cell markers.

Sequencing was performed on PBMCs. The source of these receptors is a woman in her late teens or twenties in good health.

The J gene is TRBJ2-5, the V gene TRBV10-3; 8 positions agree with TRBD2. Germline V lookup: CDR1 ENHRY, CDR2 SYGVKD. V shed 4 bases and J 0 bases; nucleotides not matched to a gene: 4. This CDR3 spans 15 amino acids. The CDR3, as DNA: TGTGCCATCAGTGTATTCGGGGGGGACCAAGAGACCCAGTACTTC. Its translation: CAISVFGGDQETQYF.

V and J are TRBV20-1 and TRBJ2-3; 7 bases line up with TRBD2. CDR1 and CDR2 from the germline V gene are DFQATT and SNEGSKA (reference sequence). The CDR3 is 14 amino acids. Trimming took 0 bases from V and 6 from J; bases not matched to a gene: 6. CDR3 coding DNA: TGCAGTGCTAGAGAGCGACTAGCTCGGGATACGCAGTATTTT. Amino acid sequence: CSARERLARDTQYF.

This clonotype was recorded a few times. The chain uses TRBV5-1 and TRBJ2-5; 8 bases line up with TRBD2. The CDR3 extends over 16 amino acids. Germline trimming cut 1 base from V and 2 bases from J; bases unmatched to any gene: 7. CDR1 and CDR2 (germline): SGHRS, YFSETQ. CDR3: CASSLQSSGPQETQYF. DNA for the CDR3: TGCGCCAGCAGCTTGCAGTCTAGCGGGCCACAAGAGACCCAGTACTTC. Using reference TRBV5-1 and TRBJ2-5 for the parts outside the CDR3, the full variable domain is KAGVTQTPRYLIKTRGQQVTLSCSPISGHRSVSWYQQTPGQGLQFLFEYFSETQRNKGNFPGRFSGRQFSNSRSEMNVSTLELGDSALYLCASSLQSSGPQETQYFGPGTRLLVL.

This chain links TRBV6-6 with TRBJ2-5; D remains unclear. The V and J ends lost 6 bases and 4 bases respectively, with 12 bases between them. The CDR3 totals 13 residues. Germline CDR1 MNHNY, CDR2 SVGAGI (reference sequence). The CDR3 nucleotides are TGTGCCAGCAGATTTCTGGTTGCAGAGACCCAGTACTTC. Its translation is CASRFLVAETQYF.

This clonotype was recorded many times. V and J are TRBV12-3 or TRBV12-4 and TRBJ1-1; D ambiguous. The CDR3 spans 10 residues. Trimming stripped 7 bases from V and 4 bases from J, with 4 bases between. CDR3 residues: CASKGTEAFF. As DNA, the CDR3 is TGTGCCAGCAAGGGCACTGAAGCTTTCTTT.

At least ten counts were recorded for this clonotype. This chain connects TRBV20-1 to TRBJ2-1, with 12 bases lining up with TRBD2. The length of the CDR3 is 14 residues. The V gene end was trimmed by 2 bases and the J gene end by 7 bases; junction bases not matched to a gene: 3. Per germline, CDR1 DFQATT and CDR2 SNEGSKA (reference sequence). The CDR3 DNA reads TGCAGTGCTAGAATAACTAGCGGGAGGAATGAGCAGTTCTTC. Amino acid sequence: CSARITSGRNEQFF.

The chain has TRBV5-1 and TRBJ1-1; D gene unclear. With 7 bases removed from V and 8 bases from J, the gap between germline ends came to 6 bases. Germline V gives CDR1 SGHRS, CDR2 YFSETQ. CDR3 length equals 9 residues. CDR3 in amino acids: CASPFEAFF. The CDR3 region has the DNA TGCGCCAGCCCCTTCGAAGCTTTCTTT.

The V gene is TRBV18, the J gene TRBJ2-2, with 8 bases identical to TRBD2. The germline CDR1 and CDR2 sequences are KGHSH and LQKENI. CDR3 length equals 15 residues. The J segment lost 4 bases and the V segment lost 5 bases, leaving 6 bases of the junction unmatched. The CDR3 sequence is CASSSSSGRTGELFF. The DNA for the CDR3 is TGTGCCAGCTCATCATCTAGCGGGCGCACCGGGGAGCTGTTTTTT. Filled out from reference TRBV18 and TRBJ2-2, the complete variable domain reads NAGVMQNPRHLVRRRGQEARLRCSPMKGHSHVYWYRQLPEEGLKFMVYLQKENIIDESGMPKERFSAEFPKEGPSILRIQQVVRGDSAAYFCASSSSSGRTGELFFGEGSRLTVL.

In its sample, this clonotype was seen many times. This chain joins TRBV12-3 or TRBV12-4 and TRBJ1-2; possibly TRBD1 for D (5 bases). Trimming pared 6 bases from V and 3 bases from J, leaving 11 bases between. The length of the CDR3 is 13 residues. The CDR3 nucleotides read TGTGCCAGCAGCCTACTCAGGGACTATGGCTACACCTTC. It specifies CASSLLRDYGYTF.

This clonotype was seen a few times. CDR3 nucleotides: TGTGCCAGCAGCTTGGCCTGGGCCTTCAGGAACACTGAAGCTTTCTTT. It codes for CASSLAWAFRNTEAFF. The chain is built from TRBV5-6 and TRBJ1-1; D uncertain. V was shortened by 0 bases and J by 1 base, with 13 bases between the two germline ends. Germline CDR1 is SGHDT and CDR2 is YYEEEE. The CDR3 runs to 16 residues.

This clonotype was counted many times. The chain joins TRBV3-1 to TRBJ1-2, with D hard to call. In germline, CDR1 is LGHDT, CDR2 YNNKEL (reference sequence). The V end lost 0 bases, the J end lost 8 bases, and 16 bases lay between the germline ends. The CDR3 is 15 amino acids. For the CDR3, the DNA is TGTGCCAGCAGCCAAGACCGGGTGCGGGGAAGGGGCTACACCTTC. Encoded protein: CASSQDRVRGRGYTF.

This clonotype was picked up a small number of times. The chain uses TRBV20-1 and TRBJ2-7; 8 bases fit TRBD2. V lost 3 bases, J lost 4 bases, and 8 bases stayed unmatched. Looked up from germline, CDR1 is DFQATT and CDR2 is SNEGSKA (reference sequence). This CDR3 contains 14 residues. The CDR3 loop reads CSARGTSGKYEQYF. In DNA, the CDR3 is TGCAGTGCTAGGGGAACTAGCGGAAAGTACGAGCAGTACTTC.

This clonotype was detected a few times. The chain couples TRBV5-6 to TRBJ2-7; 10 nucleotides agree with TRBD2. Germline V gives CDR1 SGHDT, CDR2 YYEEEE. The CDR3 is made up of 15 amino acids. V dropped 6 bases and J dropped 5; count of bases not matched to a gene: 11. DNA for the CDR3: TGTGCCAGCAAGAGGCTAGCGGGAGACGTCCACGAGCAGTACTTC. Its protein product is CASKRLAGDVHEQYF.

This sequence joins TRBV28 and TRBJ2-7, with 9 bases matching TRBD2. The CDR3 extends over 15 amino acids. Germline loops: CDR1 MDHEN, CDR2 SYDVKM. Trimming cost V 7 bases and J 8 bases; bases outside gene matches: 15. The CDR3 sequence is CASTKPGLALFKQYF. For the CDR3, the DNA is TGTGCCAGCACCAAACCGGGACTAGCCCTATTTAAGCAGTACTTC.

The V and J genes are TRBV7-9 and TRBJ1-1; no definite D call. The CDR3 sequence is 13 residues long. The germline V gene encodes CDR1 SEHNR and CDR2 FQNEAQ (reference sequence). Trimming shortened V by 3 bases and J by 4 bases, and 9 bases separated the two germline ends. The CDR3 coding sequence is TGTGCCAGCAGCTTCCAAGAAGGCACTGAAGCTTTCTTT. This encodes CASSFQEGTEAFF.

The gene calls are TRBV12-3 or TRBV12-4 and TRBJ1-5; no firm D call. V was clipped by 11 bases and J by 2 bases, with 10 bases between them. The CDR3 is 12 residues long. The CDR3 nucleotides are TGTGCCTGCGAAGTTGGCAATCAGCCCCAGCATTTT. It translates to CACEVGNQPQHF.

The J gene is TRBJ1-5, the V gene TRBV5-1; D might be TRBD1 (5 bases). V lost 4 bases and J 0 bases, leaving 8 bases between the germline ends. The CDR3 is made up of 14 amino acids. Germline V gives CDR1 SGHRS, CDR2 YFSETQ. CDR3 sequence (DNA): TGCGCCAGCAGCCCGACAGCTAGCAATCAGCCCCAGCATTTT. Amino acids: CASSPTASNQPQHF.

The J gene is TRBJ2-1, the V gene TRBV7-9; 13 bases align to TRBD2. V was clipped by 0 bases and J by 9 bases; unmatched bases: 5. This CDR3 is built from 16 residues. Germline V lookup: CDR1 SEHNR, CDR2 FQNEAQ (reference sequence). CDR3 amino acids: CASSLALGLAGIEQFF. The CDR3 DNA follows: TGTGCCAGCAGCTTAGCCTTGGGACTAGCGGGAATTGAGCAGTTCTTC.

J is TRBJ2-1 and V is TRBV28; D may be TRBD1 (6 bases). This CDR3 contains 14 residues. CDR1 and CDR2 from the germline V gene are MDHEN and SYDVKM. Trimming removed 6 bases at V and 3 bases at J, with 12 bases between. DNA for the CDR3: TGTGCCAGCAGCCCAGCGGACAGCTACAATGAGCAGTTCTTC. Translation gives CASSPADSYNEQFF.

This rearrangement joins TRBV10-3 to TRBJ2-4; D is unresolved. V lost 4 bases and J lost 2, with 18 bases in between. The CDR3 runs to 17 residues. Germline loops: CDR1 ENHRY, CDR2 SYGVKD. The CDR3 protein is CAISGFHRREPKNIQYF. CDR3 DNA sequence: TGTGCCATCAGTGGCTTTCACCGTAGGGAACCCAAAAACATTCAGTACTTC.

There are many counts of this clonotype. The gene calls are TRBV20-1 and TRBJ1-4, with 8 positions matching TRBD1. The J segment lost 8 bases and the V segment lost 5 bases, leaving 13 bases of the junction unmatched. The CDR3 runs 15 residues. Looked up from germline, CDR1 is DFQATT and CDR2 is SNEGSKA (reference sequence). Written as DNA, the CDR3 is TGCAGTGCTCGTGGACAGGGAGAAGTCGACGAAAAACTGTTTTTT. Residues: CSARGQGEVDEKLFF.

The chain uses TRBV7-2 and TRBJ2-7, with D unresolved. Germline V gene sequence: CDR1 SGHTA, CDR2 FQGNSA. The CDR3 consists of 12 residues. Trimming pared 4 bases from V and 7 bases from J, leaving 11 bases between. The CDR3 loop is CASSYPPKEQYF. CDR3 bases: TGTGCCAGCAGCTACCCCCCGAAGGAGCAGTACTTC.

This clonotype appeared a few times. The chain carries TRBV3-1 and TRBJ2-1, with a weak D call TRBD2 (5 bases). The CDR3 has 15 amino acids. Looked up from germline, CDR1 is LGHDT and CDR2 is YNNKEL (reference sequence). V was shortened by 5 bases and J by 1 base, with 12 bases between the two germline ends. As DNA, the CDR3 is TGTGCCAGCAGCGAGCGGCCCGCTTCCTACAATGAGCAGTTCTTC. Its translation: CASSERPASYNEQFF.

This chain joins TRBV12-3 or TRBV12-4 and TRBJ2-2, with a tentative D call TRBD1 (6 bases). The CDR3 is 13 residues long. V was cut by 6 bases and J by 7 bases, with 12 bases left in between. DNA for the CDR3: TGTGCCAGCAGGCAAACAGGGAGCGGGGAGCTGTTTTTT. Residues: CASRQTGSGELFF.

This clonotype was observed a handful of times. The V gene is TRBV4-1, the J gene TRBJ2-7, with 7 bases fitting TRBD1. CDR3 length: 15 residues. Germline CDR1 is MGHRA and CDR2 is YSYEKL. V was pared by 2 bases and J by 4 bases, with 8 bases of the junction left unmatched. This CDR3 is CASSQLGQVTYEQYF. Here the CDR3 DNA reads TGCGCCAGCAGCCAACTTGGACAGGTTACTTACGAGCAGTACTTC.